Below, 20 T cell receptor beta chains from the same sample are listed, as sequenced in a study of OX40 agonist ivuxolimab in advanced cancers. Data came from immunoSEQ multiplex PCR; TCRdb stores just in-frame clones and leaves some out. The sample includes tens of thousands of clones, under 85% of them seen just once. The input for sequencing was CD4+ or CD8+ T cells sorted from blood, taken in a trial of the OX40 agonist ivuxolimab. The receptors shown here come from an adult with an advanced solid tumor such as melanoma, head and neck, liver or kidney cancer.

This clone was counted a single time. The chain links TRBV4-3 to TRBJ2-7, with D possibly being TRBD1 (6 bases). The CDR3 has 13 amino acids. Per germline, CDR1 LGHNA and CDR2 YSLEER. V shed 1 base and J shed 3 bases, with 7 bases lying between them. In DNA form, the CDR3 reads TGCGCCAGCAGCCAAGTCAGGGGCTACGAGCAGTACTTC. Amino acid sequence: CASSQVRGYEQYF.

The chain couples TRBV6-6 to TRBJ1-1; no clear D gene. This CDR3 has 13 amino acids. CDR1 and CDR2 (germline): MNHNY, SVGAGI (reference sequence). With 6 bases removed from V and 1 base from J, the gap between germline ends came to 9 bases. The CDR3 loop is CASRGRTNTEAFF. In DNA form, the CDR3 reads TGTGCCAGCAGGGGCAGAACGAACACTGAAGCTTTCTTT.

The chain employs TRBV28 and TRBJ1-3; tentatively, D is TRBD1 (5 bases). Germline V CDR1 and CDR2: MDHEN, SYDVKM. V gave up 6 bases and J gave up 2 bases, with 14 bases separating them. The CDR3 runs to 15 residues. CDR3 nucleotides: TGTGCCAGCAGCGCGGGGGGGGGAACTGGAAACACCATATATTTT. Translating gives CASSAGGGTGNTIYF. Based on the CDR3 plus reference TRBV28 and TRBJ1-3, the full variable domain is DVKVTQSSRYLVKRTGEKVFLECVQDMDHENMFWYRQDPGLGLRLIYFSYDVKMKEKGDIPEGYSVSREKKERFSLILESASTNQTSMYLCASSAGGGTGNTIYFGEGSWLTVV.

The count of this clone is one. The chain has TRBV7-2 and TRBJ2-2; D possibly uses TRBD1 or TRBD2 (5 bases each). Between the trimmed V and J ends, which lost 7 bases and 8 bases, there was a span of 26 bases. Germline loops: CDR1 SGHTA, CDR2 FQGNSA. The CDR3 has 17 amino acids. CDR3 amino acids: CASNLGRVHNGEGELFF. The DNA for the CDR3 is TGTGCCAGCAACCTGGGGCGGGTCCATAATGGGGAGGGGGAGCTGTTTTTT.

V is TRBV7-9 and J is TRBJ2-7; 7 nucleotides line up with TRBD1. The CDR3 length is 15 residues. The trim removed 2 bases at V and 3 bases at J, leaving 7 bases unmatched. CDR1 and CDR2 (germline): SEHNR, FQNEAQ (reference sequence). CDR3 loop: CASSLRAQGVYEQYF. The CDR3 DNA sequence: TGTGCCAGCAGCTTAAGGGCCCAGGGGGTCTACGAGCAGTACTTC. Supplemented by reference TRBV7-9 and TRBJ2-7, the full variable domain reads DTGVSQNPRHKITKRGQNVTFRCDPISEHNRLYWYRQTLGQGPEFLTYFQNEAQLEKSRLLSDRFSAERPKGSFSTLEIQRTEQGDSAMYLCASSLRAQGVYEQYFGPGTRLTVT.

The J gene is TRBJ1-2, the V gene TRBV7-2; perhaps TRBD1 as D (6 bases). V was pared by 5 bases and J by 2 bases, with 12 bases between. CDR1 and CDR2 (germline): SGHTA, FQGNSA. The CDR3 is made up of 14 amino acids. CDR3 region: CASSQTDRNYGYTF. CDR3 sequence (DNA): TGTGCCAGCAGCCAAACCGACAGGAACTATGGCTACACCTTC.

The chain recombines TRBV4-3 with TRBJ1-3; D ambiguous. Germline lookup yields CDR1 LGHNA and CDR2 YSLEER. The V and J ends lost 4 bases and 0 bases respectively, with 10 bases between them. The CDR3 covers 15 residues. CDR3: CASSRDITSGNTIYF. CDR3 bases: TGCGCCAGCAGCCGCGACATTACCTCTGGAAACACCATATATTTT.

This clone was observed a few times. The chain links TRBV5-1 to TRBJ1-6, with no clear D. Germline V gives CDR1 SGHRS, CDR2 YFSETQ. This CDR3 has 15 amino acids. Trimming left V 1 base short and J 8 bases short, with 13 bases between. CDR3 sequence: CASSLLGPQHSPLHF. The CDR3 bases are TGCGCCAGCAGCTTGCTAGGGCCCCAGCATTCACCCCTCCACTTT.

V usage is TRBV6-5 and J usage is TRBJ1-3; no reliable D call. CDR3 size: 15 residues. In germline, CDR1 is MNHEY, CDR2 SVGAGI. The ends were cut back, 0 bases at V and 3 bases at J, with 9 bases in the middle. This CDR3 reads CASSYSTVFGNTIYF. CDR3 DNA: TGTGCCAGCAGTTACTCGACGGTATTTGGAAACACCATATATTTT.

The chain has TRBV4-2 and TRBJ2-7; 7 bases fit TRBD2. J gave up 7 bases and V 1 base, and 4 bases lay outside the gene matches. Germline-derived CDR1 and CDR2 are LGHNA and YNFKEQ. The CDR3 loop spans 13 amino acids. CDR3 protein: CASSQVTRGEQYF. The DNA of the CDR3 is TGTGCCAGCAGCCAAGTGACGCGGGGGGAGCAGTACTTC.

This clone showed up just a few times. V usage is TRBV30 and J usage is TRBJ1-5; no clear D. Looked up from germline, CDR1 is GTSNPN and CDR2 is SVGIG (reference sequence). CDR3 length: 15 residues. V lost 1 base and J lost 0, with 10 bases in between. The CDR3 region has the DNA TGTGCCTGGAGTGAAGGAGTAATTAGCAATCAGCCCCAGCATTTT. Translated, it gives CAWSEGVISNQPQHF. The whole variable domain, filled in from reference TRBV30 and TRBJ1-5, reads SQTIHQWPATLVQPVGSPLSLECTVEGTSNPNLYWYRQAAGRGLQLLFYSVGIGQISSEVPQNLSASRPQDRQFILSSKKLLLSDSGFYLCAWSEGVISNQPQHFGDGTRLSIL.

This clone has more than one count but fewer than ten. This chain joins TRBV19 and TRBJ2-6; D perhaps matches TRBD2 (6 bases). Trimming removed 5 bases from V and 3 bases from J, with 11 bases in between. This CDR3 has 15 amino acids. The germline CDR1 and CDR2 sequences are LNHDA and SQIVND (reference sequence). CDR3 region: CASSETSSGANVLTF. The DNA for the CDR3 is TGTGCCAGTAGTGAAACTAGCAGTGGGGCCAACGTCCTGACTTTC.

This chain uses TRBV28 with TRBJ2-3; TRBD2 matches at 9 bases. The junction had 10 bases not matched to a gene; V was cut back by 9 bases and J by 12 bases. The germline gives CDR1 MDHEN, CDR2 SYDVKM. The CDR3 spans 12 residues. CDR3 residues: CASGAGGPIQYF. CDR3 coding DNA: TGTGCCAGTGGGGCGGGGGGGCCGATACAGTATTTT. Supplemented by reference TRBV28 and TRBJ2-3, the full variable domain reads DVKVTQSSRYLVKRTGEKVFLECVQDMDHENMFWYRQDPGLGLRLIYFSYDVKMKEKGDIPEGYSVSREKKERFSLILESASTNQTSMYLCASGAGGPIQYFGPGTRLTVL.

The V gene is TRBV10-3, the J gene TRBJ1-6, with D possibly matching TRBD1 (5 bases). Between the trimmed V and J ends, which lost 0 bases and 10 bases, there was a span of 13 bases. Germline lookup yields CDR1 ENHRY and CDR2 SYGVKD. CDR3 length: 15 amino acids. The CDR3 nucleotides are TGTGCCATCAGTGAGTCAAGGATTAGGGGATCACCCCTCCACTTT. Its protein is CAISESRIRGSPLHF.

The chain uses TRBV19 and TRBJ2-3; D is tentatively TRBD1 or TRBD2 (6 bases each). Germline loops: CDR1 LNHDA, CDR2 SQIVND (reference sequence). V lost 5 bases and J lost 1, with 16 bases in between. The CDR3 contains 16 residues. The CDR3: CASSAPGGRGTDTQYF. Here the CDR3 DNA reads TGTGCCAGTAGTGCCCCCGGGGGCCGGGGCACAGATACGCAGTATTTT.

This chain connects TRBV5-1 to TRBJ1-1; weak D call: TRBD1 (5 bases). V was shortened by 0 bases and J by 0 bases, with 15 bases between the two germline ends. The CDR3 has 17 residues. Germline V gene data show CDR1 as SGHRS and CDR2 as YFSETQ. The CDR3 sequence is CASSLEPGGVVNTEAFF. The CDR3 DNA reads TGCGCCAGCAGCTTGGAGCCTGGAGGGGTCGTGAACACTGAAGCTTTCTTT.

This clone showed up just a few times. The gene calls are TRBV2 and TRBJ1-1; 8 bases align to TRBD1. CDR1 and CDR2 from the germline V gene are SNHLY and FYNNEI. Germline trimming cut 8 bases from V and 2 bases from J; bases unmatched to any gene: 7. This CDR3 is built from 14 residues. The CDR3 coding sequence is TGTGCCAGCTCCAGCGGACAGGGTAACACTGAAGCTTTCTTT. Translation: CASSSGQGNTEAFF.

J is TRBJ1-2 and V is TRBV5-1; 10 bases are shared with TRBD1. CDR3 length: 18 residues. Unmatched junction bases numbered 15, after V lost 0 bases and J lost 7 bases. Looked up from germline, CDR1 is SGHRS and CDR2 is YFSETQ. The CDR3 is CASSLATGTGALWGGYTF. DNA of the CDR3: TGCGCCAGCAGCTTGGCAACCGGGACAGGGGCCCTCTGGGGTGGCTACACCTTC. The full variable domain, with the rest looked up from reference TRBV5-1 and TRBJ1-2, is KAGVTQTPRYLIKTRGQQVTLSCSPISGHRSVSWYQQTPGQGLQFLFEYFSETQRNKGNFPGRFSGRQFSNSRSEMNVSTLELGDSALYLCASSLATGTGALWGGYTFGSGTRLTVV.

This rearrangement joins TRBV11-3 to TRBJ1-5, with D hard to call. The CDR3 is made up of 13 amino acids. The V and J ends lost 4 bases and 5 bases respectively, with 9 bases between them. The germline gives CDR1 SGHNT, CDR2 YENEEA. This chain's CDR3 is CASSSQYDQPQHF. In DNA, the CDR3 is TGTGCCAGCAGCTCGCAATACGATCAGCCCCAGCATTTT.

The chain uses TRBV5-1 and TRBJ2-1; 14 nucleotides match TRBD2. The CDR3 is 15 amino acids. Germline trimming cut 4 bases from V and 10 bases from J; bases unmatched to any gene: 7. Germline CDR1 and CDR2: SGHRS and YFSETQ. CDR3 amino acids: CASSLGLAGGQEQFF. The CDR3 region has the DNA TGCGCCAGCAGCCTCGGACTAGCGGGGGGCCAGGAGCAGTTCTTC.